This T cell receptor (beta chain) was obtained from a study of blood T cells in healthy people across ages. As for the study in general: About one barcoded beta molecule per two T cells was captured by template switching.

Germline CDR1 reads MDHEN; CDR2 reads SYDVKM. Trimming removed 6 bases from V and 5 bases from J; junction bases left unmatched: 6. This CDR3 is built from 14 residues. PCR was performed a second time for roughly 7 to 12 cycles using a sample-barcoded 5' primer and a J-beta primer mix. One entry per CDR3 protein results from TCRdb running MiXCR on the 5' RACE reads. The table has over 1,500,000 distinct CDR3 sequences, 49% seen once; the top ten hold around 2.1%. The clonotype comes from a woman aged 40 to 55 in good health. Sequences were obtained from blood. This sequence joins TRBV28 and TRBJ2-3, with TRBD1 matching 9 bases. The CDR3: CASRSQGAGDTQYF. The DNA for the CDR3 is TGTGCCAGCAGATCACAGGGGGCTGGAGATACGCAGTATTTT.